Each of the 23 T cell receptor beta chains below was sequenced from the same sample in a study of T-cell reconstitution after alpha-beta-depleted transplantation in children (dated by TCRdb to 2016 to 2018). The receptor library was made with PCR. TCRdb records Illumina HiSeq 2500 as the sequencer. TCR library preparation used molecular barcoding, with unique molecular identifiers applied to normalize quantification of the TCRbeta repertoire. The public reads were quality trimmed at Q25 with fastp and then assembled into clones with MiXCR by TCRdb, keeping productive beta chains. Under each unique CDR3 protein, matching rows form one entry showing the most common genes and DNA. The sample has about 540,000 distinct CDR3 sequences on record, about 18% of them singletons. The ten largest clones take up roughly 3.3% of the sample. Source: PBMCs from the stem cell graft donor, taken from the stem cell graft. These receptors were collected from a human donor who donated a stem cell graft to a child with acute lymphoblastic leukemia.

CDR3 in amino acids: CASSYLGRVGTEAFF. CDR3 coding DNA: TGTGCCAGCAGTTACCTAGGACGAGTAGGGACTGAAGCTTTCTTT. The chain recombines TRBV6-5 with TRBJ1-1; no reliable D call. V lost 2 bases and J 5 bases, leaving 15 bases between the germline ends. CDR1 and CDR2 from the germline V gene are MNHEY and SVGAGI. CDR3 length: 15 amino acids.

This clonotype was counted only a few times. The chain combines TRBV30 with TRBJ1-1; 8 bases align to TRBD1. This CDR3 is built from 13 residues. J was trimmed by 7 bases and V by 4 bases; bases with no gene match: 8. Germline V gives CDR1 GTSNPN, CDR2 SVGIG (reference sequence). The CDR3 sequence: CAWNPTGQGEAFF. The CDR3, as DNA: TGTGCCTGGAACCCGACCGGACAGGGTGAAGCTTTCTTT.

This clonotype was observed a few times. The chain links TRBV3-1 to TRBJ2-3, with TRBD2 as a possible D gene (6 bases). There are 16 residues in the CDR3. The germline CDR1 and CDR2 sequences are LGHDT and YNNKEL (reference sequence). V was trimmed by 3 bases and J by 2 bases, leaving 15 bases between them. CDR3 nucleotides: TGTGCCAGCAGCCATGACGGGGACTTCCCCACAGATACGCAGTATTTT. Protein sequence: CASSHDGDFPTDTQYF.

This clonotype was seen ten or more times. This chain links TRBV6-4 with TRBJ2-2; no definite D call. Trimming took 0 bases from V and 4 from J, leaving 12 bases between them. Per germline, CDR1 MRHNA and CDR2 SNTAGT. The CDR3 runs 16 residues. This CDR3 reads CASSDSPISGTGELFF. The CDR3 DNA reads as TGTGCCAGCAGTGACTCGCCGATTTCGGGCACCGGGGAGCTGTTTTTT.

V and J are TRBV13 and TRBJ2-3; 14 bases agree with TRBD2. The CDR3 has 18 residues. J lost 3 bases, V lost 8 bases, and 13 bases had no gene match. Germline assignment: CDR1 PRHDT and CDR2 FYEKMQ (reference sequence). The CDR3 DNA reads TGTGCCAGCTGTTTAGGCGGGACTAGCGGGAGTGGGACAGATACGCAGTATTTT. Its translation is CASCLGGTSGSGTDTQYF.

The V and J genes are TRBV6-5 and TRBJ2-5; the match to TRBD2 covers 8 bases. The ends lost 2 bases at V and 4 bases at J; junction bases unmatched: 3. The CDR3 has 14 amino acids. Germline V gene data show CDR1 as MNHEY and CDR2 as SVGAGI. The CDR3 DNA reads TGTGCCAGCAGTTACAGCGGGAGTGGAGAGACCCAGTACTTC. Protein product: CASSYSGSGETQYF.

The V call is TRBV20-1, the J call TRBJ1-4; D gene uncertain. This CDR3 is built from 14 residues. With 6 bases removed from V and 6 bases from J, the gap between germline ends came to 17 bases. Germline values: CDR1 DFQATT, CDR2 SNEGSKA (reference sequence). The CDR3 coding sequence is TGCAGTGCAGCTGCTTTCGGCGGGGATGAAAAACTGTTTTTT. It is translated as CSAAAFGGDEKLFF.

The rearrangement joins TRBV4-1 to TRBJ2-2; D gene unclear. The germline V and J ends were trimmed by 1 base and 0 bases, with 15 bases remaining between them. Germline CDR1 is MGHRA and CDR2 is YSYEKL. The CDR3 has 18 residues. The CDR3 sequence is CASSQGLVRDANTGELFF. The CDR3 DNA reads as TGCGCCAGCAGCCAAGGGTTGGTTCGAGACGCGAACACCGGGGAGCTGTTTTTT.

This sequence joins TRBV7-9 and TRBJ2-7, with 7 positions matching TRBD1. The CDR3 consists of 15 residues. The germline V gene encodes CDR1 SEHNR and CDR2 FQNEAQ (reference sequence). V trimming: 6 bases; J trimming: 4 bases; junction bases outside the gene matches: 12. In DNA form, the CDR3 reads TGTGCCAGCAGGTACCTCAGGGGGAATGGTTACGAGCAGTACTTC. It is translated as CASRYLRGNGYEQYF.

The V and J genes are TRBV5-1 and TRBJ1-2, with 10 bases aligning to TRBD1. Germline CDR1 reads SGHRS; CDR2 reads YFSETQ. Losses at the gene ends were 7 bases for V and 8 bases for J; bases not matched to a gene: 8. CDR3 size: 13 residues. The chain's CDR3 is CASATGTGVGYTF. Written as DNA, the CDR3 is TGCGCCAGCGCCACCGGGACAGGGGTCGGCTACACCTTC.

V and J are TRBV7-2 and TRBJ2-3; 9 bases fit TRBD2. The CDR3 is made up of 16 amino acids. CDR1 is SGHTA and CDR2 is FQGNSA in the germline V gene. The junction had 7 bases not matched to a gene; V was cut back by 3 bases and J by 3 bases. CDR3 nucleotide sequence: TGTGCCAGCAGCTTTGTAGCGGGAGTAGTTACAGATACGCAGTATTTT. It codes for CASSFVAGVVTDTQYF.

This clonotype was found a few times. Written as DNA, the CDR3 is TGCGCCAGCAGGGTCGGCCCAGAGACAGGGAACACTGAAGCTTTCTTT. Translation gives CASRVGPETGNTEAFF. This rearrangement joins TRBV5-1 to TRBJ1-1, with a tentative D call TRBD1 (6 bases). CDR3 length equals 16 residues. The V gene's germline CDR1 is SGHRS and CDR2 YFSETQ. The germline V and J ends were trimmed by 5 bases and 1 base, with 18 bases remaining between them.

This clonotype appeared many times. The V gene is TRBV7-9, the J gene TRBJ2-1; TRBD1 might be the D (5 bases). The germline gives CDR1 SEHNR, CDR2 FQNEAQ (reference sequence). Trimming took 1 base from V and 3 from J, leaving 16 bases between them. This CDR3 contains 17 residues. The CDR3 is CASSLGWAGHSYNEQFF. CDR3 DNA sequence: TGTGCCAGCAGCTTAGGGTGGGCAGGGCACAGCTACAATGAGCAGTTCTTC.

The chain links TRBV20-1 to TRBJ2-1, with TRBD2 matching 13 bases. The CDR3 extends over 19 amino acids. From germline, CDR1 is DFQATT and CDR2 SNEGSKA (reference sequence). V lost 1 base, J lost 1 base, and 10 bases stayed unmatched. Here the CDR3 reads CSARGRGLAGPWSYNEQFF. DNA of the CDR3: TGCAGTGCTAGAGGTCGGGGACTAGCGGGGCCTTGGTCCTACAATGAGCAGTTCTTC.

The J gene is TRBJ2-1, the V gene TRBV12-3 or TRBV12-4; possible D gene TRBD2, 5 bases. CDR3 length: 16 residues. V lost 6 bases, J lost 2 bases, and 17 bases lay in between. The CDR3 DNA follows: TGTGCCAGCAGGTCTTTCGGGGTCTCTACCTACAATGAGCAGTTCTTC. Protein: CASRSFGVSTYNEQFF.

The V and J genes are TRBV3-1 and TRBJ2-5; D is perhaps TRBD1 (6 bases). This CDR3 contains 14 residues. Germline V gene lookup returns CDR1 LGHDT and CDR2 YNNKEL (reference sequence). Trimming cost V 3 bases and J 2 bases, with 10 bases left between them. The CDR3 reads CASSHLTGQETQYF. In DNA, the CDR3 is TGTGCCAGCAGCCACCTGACAGGTCAAGAGACCCAGTACTTC.

This chain links TRBV5-1 with TRBJ2-5; 8 positions agree with TRBD1. J lost 5 bases, V lost 4 bases, and 10 bases had no gene match. Germline CDR1 is SGHRS and CDR2 is YFSETQ. This CDR3 has 15 residues. CDR3 sequence reads: CASSPRARGLETQYF. For the CDR3, the DNA is TGCGCCAGCAGCCCGAGGGCCAGGGGGCTTGAGACCCAGTACTTC.

This rearrangement joins TRBV7-8 to TRBJ2-1; no clear D gene. The CDR3 is 15 amino acids. CDR1 and CDR2 (germline): SGHVS, FQNEAQ. The ends were cut back, 7 bases at V and 6 bases at J, with 19 bases in the middle. CDR3 region: CASTESRMGSNEQFF. DNA of the CDR3: TGTGCCAGCACAGAGTCGAGGATGGGGTCCAATGAGCAGTTCTTC.

The chain combines TRBV5-1 with TRBJ2-3, with D perhaps matching TRBD2 (5 bases). V was pared by 1 base and J by 4 bases, with 13 bases between. Per germline, CDR1 SGHRS and CDR2 YFSETQ. The CDR3 consists of 15 residues. The CDR3 DNA follows: TGCGCCAGCAGCTTGAGTCCGGGGTTCTCAGATACGCAGTATTTT. Protein product: CASSLSPGFSDTQYF.

The J gene is TRBJ1-2, the V gene TRBV5-1, with D possibly being TRBD1 (6 bases). The germline V gene has CDR1 SGHRS and CDR2 YFSETQ. Trimming stripped 6 bases from V and 8 bases from J, with 20 bases between. The CDR3 has 14 amino acids. The CDR3 bases are TGCGCCAGCAACGATCGCGCAGGGGAGATGGGCTACACCTTC. It codes for CASNDRAGEMGYTF.

This clonotype came up a few times. This chain uses TRBV5-1 with TRBJ2-2; unclear D gene. CDR1 is SGHRS, CDR2 YFSETQ, per germline. Trimming left V 7 bases short and J 6 bases short, with 19 bases between. This CDR3 contains 15 residues. DNA for the CDR3: TGCGCCAGCGCAGTTAAGGAAGGGCCGCCCGGGGAGCTGTTTTTT. Its protein product is CASAVKEGPPGELFF.

J is TRBJ1-4 and V is TRBV27; 9 bases line up with TRBD1. The CDR3 sequence is 14 residues long. CDR1 and CDR2 from the germline V gene are MNHEY and SMNVEV (reference sequence). V lost 2 bases and J lost 8; bases outside the gene matches: 3. For the CDR3, the DNA is TGTGCCAGCAGTTTAGGACAGGGGTTGGAAAAACTGTTTTTT. Translation gives CASSLGQGLEKLFF.

V is TRBV6-2 or TRBV6-3 and J is TRBJ2-7, with 13 bases lining up with TRBD2. Germline loops: CDR1 MNHEY, CDR2 SVGEGT. V was clipped by 6 bases and J by 7 bases; unmatched bases: 6. The CDR3 consists of 14 residues. CDR3 coding DNA: TGTGCCAGCAGCCGCGGACTAGCGGGAGATGAGCAGTACTTC. Amino acid sequence: CASSRGLAGDEQYF.